This T cell receptor (beta chain) emerged from a study of technical replicates of blood from several donors. Generated by immunoSEQ multiplex PCR, the TCRdb table keeps only in-frame clones and is missing some. The sample has 65,000 to 85,000 clones, approximately 94% seen once; the top ten hold approximately 0.4%. Germline-derived CDR1 and CDR2 are MDHEN and SYDVKM. This CDR3 contains 14 residues. The V end was cut by 2 bases, the J end by 1 base, with 6 bases between. The chain combines TRBV28 with TRBJ1-5, with D possibly matching TRBD1 (5 bases). This TCR derives from a human donor in good health. The sample comprised T cells isolated from PBMCs. DNA of the CDR3: TGTGCCAGCAGTTTACCAGGGAGCAATCAGCCCCAGCATTTT. It specifies CASSLPGSNQPQHF.